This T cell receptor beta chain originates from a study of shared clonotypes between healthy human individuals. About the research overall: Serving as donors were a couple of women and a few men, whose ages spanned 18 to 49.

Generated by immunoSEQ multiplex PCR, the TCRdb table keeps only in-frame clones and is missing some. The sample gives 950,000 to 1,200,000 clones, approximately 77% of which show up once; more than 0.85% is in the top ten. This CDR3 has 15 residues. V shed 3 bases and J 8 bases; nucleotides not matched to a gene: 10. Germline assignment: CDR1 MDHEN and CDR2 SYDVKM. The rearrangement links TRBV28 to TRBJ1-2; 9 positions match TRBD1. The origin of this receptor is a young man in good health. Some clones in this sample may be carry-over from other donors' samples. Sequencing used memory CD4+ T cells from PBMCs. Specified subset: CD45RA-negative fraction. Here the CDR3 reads CASSLGGTGIWGYTF. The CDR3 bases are TGTGCCAGCAGTTTGGGCGGGACAGGGATCTGGGGCTACACCTTC.